This T cell receptor (beta chain) originates from a study of T cells after yellow fever vaccination. In regard to this clonotype: A much more abundant neighbour one base away suggests this may be a read error.

From the 5' RACE reads, TCRdb called clonotypes with MiXCR, one entry per CDR3 protein. The sample holds 55,000 to 70,000 distinct CDR3 sequences, approximately 6.1% seen once. Trimming took 2 bases from V and 0 from J, leaving 15 bases between them. Germline CDR1 MNHEY, CDR2 SVGAGI. This CDR3 has 17 amino acids. Sequencing was performed on CD8+ T cells sorted from PBMCs, taken about 41 days after the first yellow fever vaccination. V gene TRBV6-5 combines with J gene TRBJ2-3; D gene unclear. The sequence derives from a man younger than 35 who received the YFV17D yellow fever vaccine. The CDR3, as DNA: TGTGCCAGCAGTTACGTGGTGAGCGAGGAGAGCACAGATACGCAGTATTTT. It is translated as CASSYVVSEESTDTQYF.